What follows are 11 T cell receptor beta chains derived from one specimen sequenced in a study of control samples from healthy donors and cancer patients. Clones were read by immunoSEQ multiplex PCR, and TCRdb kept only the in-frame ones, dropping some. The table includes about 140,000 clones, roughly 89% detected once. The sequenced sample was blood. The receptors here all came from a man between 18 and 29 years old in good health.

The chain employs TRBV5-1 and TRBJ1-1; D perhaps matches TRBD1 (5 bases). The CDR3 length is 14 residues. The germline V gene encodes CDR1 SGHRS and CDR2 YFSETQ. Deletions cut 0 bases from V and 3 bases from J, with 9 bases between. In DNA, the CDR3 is TGCGCCAGCAGCTTGGCGGGCAGGGACACTGAAGCTTTCTTT. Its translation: CASSLAGRDTEAFF.

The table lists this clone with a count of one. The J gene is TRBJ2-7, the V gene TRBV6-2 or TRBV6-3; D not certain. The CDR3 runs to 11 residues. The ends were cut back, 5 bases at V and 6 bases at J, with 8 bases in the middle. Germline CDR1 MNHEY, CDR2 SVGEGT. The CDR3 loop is CASSGALEQYF. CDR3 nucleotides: TGTGCCAGCAGTGGCGCCCTCGAGCAGTACTTC.

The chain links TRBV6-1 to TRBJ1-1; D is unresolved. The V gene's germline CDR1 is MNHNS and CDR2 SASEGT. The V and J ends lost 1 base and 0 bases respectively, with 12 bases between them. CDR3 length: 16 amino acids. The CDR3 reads CASSEVEKGVNTEAFF. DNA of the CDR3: TGTGCCAGCAGTGAAGTCGAAAAGGGCGTGAACACTGAAGCTTTCTTT.

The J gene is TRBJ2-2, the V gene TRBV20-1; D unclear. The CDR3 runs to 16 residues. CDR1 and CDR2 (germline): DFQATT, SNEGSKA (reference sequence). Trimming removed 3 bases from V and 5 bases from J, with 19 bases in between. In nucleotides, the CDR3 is TGCAGTGCTAGTTGGGTTTCGGTGGAAAAAACCGGGGAGCTGTTTTTT. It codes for CSASWVSVEKTGELFF.

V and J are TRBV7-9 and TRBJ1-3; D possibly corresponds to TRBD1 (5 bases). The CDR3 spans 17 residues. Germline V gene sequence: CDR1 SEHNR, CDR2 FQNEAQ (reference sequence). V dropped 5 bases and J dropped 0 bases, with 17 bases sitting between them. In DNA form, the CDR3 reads TGTGCCAGCAGCCCCCGATCGGGACTGTACTCTGGAAACACCATATATTTT. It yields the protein CASSPRSGLYSGNTIYF.

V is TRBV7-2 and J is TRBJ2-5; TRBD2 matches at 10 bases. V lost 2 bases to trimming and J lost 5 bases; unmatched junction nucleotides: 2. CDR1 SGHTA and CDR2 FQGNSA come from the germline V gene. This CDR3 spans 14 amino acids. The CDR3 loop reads CASSLLAGVETQYF. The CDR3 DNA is TGTGCCAGCAGCTTACTAGCGGGGGTGGAGACCCAGTACTTC. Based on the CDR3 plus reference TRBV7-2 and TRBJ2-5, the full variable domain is GAGVSQSPSNKVTEKGKDVELRCDPISGHTALYWYRQSLGQGLEFLIYFQGNSAPDKSGLPSDRFSAERTGGSVSTLTIQRTQQEDSAVYLCASSLLAGVETQYFGPGTRLLVL.

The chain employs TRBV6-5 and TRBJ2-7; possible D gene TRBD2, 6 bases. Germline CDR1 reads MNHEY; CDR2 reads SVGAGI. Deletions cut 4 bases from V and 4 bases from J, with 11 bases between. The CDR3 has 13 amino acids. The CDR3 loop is CASSSREPYEQYF. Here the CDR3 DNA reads TGTGCCAGCAGTTCCCGGGAGCCTTACGAGCAGTACTTC.

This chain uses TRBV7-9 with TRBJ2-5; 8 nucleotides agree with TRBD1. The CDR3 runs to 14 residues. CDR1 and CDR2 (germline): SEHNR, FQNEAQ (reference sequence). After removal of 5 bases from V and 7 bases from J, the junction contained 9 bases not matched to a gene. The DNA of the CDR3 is TGTGCCAGCAGCCCCGGGACAGGCTCTACGACCCAGTACTTC. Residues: CASSPGTGSTTQYF.

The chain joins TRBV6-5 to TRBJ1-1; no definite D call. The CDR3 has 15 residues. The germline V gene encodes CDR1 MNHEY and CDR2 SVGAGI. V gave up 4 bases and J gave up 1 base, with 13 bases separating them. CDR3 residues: CASSSPGQPNTEAFF. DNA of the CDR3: TGTGCCAGCAGTTCCCCCGGCCAACCGAACACTGAAGCTTTCTTT.

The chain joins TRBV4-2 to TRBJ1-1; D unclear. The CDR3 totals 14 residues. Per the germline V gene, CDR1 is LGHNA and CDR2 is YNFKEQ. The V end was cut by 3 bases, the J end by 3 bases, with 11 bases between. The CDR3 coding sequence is TGTGCCAGCAGCCAGGGTGGGTTGGACACTGAAGCTTTCTTT. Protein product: CASSQGGLDTEAFF.

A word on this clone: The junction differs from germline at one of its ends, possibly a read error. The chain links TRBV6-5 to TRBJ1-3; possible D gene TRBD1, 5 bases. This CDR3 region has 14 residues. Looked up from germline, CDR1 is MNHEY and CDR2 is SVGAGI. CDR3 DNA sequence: TGTGCCAGCAGTCGGGACCGCGCTGGGAACACCATATATTTT. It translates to CASSRDRAGNTIYF.